This TCR beta chain emerged from a study of identical twins. TCRdb re-analysed the 5' RACE reads in MiXCR, keeping a single row per CDR3 protein. The table records 1,800,000 or so distinct CDR3 sequences, about 31% of them present only once. Germline V CDR1 and CDR2: SGHNT, YYREEE (reference sequence). The CDR3 loop spans 14 amino acids. The V end was cut by 0 bases, the J end by 5 bases, with 8 bases between. Sequences were obtained from cord blood. This chain uses TRBV5-4 with TRBJ2-2; D not resolved. This clonotype originated in a newborn girl in good health. CDR3 loop: CASSLVFGTGELFF. CDR3 coding DNA: TGTGCCAGCAGCTTGGTCTTCGGTACCGGGGAGCTGTTTTTT.